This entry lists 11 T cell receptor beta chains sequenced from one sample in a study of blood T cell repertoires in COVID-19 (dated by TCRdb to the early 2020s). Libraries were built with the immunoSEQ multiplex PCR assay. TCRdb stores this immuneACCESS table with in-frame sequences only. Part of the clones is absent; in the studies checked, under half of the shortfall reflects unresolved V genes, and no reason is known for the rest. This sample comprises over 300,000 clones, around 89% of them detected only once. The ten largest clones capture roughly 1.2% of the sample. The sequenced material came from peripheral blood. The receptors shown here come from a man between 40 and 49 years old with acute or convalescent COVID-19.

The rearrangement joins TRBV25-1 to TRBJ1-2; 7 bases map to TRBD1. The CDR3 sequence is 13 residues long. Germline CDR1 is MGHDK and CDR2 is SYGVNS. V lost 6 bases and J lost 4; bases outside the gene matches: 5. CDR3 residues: CASSETGPYGYTF. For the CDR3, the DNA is TGTGCCAGCAGCGAGACAGGGCCCTATGGCTACACCTTC.

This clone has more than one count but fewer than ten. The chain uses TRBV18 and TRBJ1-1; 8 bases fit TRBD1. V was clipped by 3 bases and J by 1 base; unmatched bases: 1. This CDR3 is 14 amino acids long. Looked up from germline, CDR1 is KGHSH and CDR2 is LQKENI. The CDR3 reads CASSPGQANTEAFF. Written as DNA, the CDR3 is TGTGCCAGCTCACCGGGACAGGCGAACACTGAAGCTTTCTTT.

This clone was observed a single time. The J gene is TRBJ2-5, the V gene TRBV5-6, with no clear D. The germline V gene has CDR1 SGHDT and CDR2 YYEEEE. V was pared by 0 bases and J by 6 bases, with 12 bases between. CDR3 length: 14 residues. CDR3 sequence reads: CASSLGVFKKTQYF. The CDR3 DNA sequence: TGTGCCAGCAGCTTGGGCGTATTCAAAAAGACCCAGTACTTC.

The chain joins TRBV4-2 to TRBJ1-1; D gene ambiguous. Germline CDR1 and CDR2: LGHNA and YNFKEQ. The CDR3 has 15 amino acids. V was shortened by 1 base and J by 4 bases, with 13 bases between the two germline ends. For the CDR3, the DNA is TGTGCCAGCAGCCAAGTGGCACCCCCGGGCACTGAAGCTTTCTTT. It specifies CASSQVAPPGTEAFF.

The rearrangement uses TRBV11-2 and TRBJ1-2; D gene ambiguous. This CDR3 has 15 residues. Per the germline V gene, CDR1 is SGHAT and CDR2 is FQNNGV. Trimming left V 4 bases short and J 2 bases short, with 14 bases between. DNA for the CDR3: TGTGCCAGCAGCTCCCGGGGTCTGCAAAACTATGGCTACACCTTC. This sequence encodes CASSSRGLQNYGYTF. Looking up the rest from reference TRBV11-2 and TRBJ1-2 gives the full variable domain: EAGVAQSPRYKIIEKRQSVAFWCNPISGHATLYWYQQILGQGPKLLIQFQNNGVVDDSQLPKDRFSAERLKGVDSTLKIQPAKLEDSAVYLCASSSRGLQNYGYTFGSGTRLTVV.

The chain's CDR3 is CSARLANEQFF. DNA for the CDR3: TGCAGTGCTAGGCTAGCCAATGAGCAGTTCTTC. The gene calls are TRBV20-1 and TRBJ2-1; the D gene is possibly TRBD2 (5 bases). Trimming left V 3 bases short and J 6 bases short, with 6 bases between. This CDR3 contains 11 residues. CDR1 is DFQATT and CDR2 is SNEGSKA in the germline V gene (reference sequence).

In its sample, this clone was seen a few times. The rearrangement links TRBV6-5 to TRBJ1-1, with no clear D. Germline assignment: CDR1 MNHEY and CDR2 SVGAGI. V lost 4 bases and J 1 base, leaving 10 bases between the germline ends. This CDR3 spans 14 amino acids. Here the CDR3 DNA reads TGTGCCAGCAGTTCGAACGCCGGGAACACTGAAGCTTTCTTT. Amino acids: CASSSNAGNTEAFF.

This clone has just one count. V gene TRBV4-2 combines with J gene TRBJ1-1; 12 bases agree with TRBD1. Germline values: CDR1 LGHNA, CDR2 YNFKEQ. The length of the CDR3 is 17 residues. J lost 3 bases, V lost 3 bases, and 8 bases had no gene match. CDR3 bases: TGTGCCAGCAGCCATGCTCGGGACAGGGGGCGCGACACTGAAGCTTTCTTT. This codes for CASSHARDRGRDTEAFF.

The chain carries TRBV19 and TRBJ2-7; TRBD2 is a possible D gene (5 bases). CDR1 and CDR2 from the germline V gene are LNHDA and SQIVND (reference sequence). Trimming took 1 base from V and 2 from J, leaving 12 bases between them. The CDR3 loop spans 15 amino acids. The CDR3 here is CASSIGERSAYEQYF. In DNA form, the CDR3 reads TGTGCCAGTAGTATAGGGGAGCGGTCAGCCTACGAGCAGTACTTC.

This CDR3 reads CASSHTPRTVNYGYTF. In DNA, the CDR3 is TGTGCCAGCAGCCATACACCGAGGACAGTTAACTATGGCTACACCTTC. The chain is built from TRBV3-1 (or the pseudogene TRBV3-2) and TRBJ1-2; D perhaps matches TRBD1 (6 bases). The germline V gene encodes CDR1 LGHDT and CDR2 YNNKEL (reference sequence). The CDR3 totals 16 residues. V shed 3 bases and J shed 1 base, with 15 bases lying between them.

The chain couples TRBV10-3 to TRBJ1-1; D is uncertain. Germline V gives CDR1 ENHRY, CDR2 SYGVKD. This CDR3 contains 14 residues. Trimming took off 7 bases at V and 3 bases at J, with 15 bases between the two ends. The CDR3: CAINGGRVDTEAFF. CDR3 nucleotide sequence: TGTGCCATCAATGGAGGGCGGGTCGACACTGAAGCTTTCTTT.